This T cell receptor beta chain derives from a study of T cells after yellow fever vaccination. Overall study context: Each low-cell-number fraction was prepared by means of SMART-Seq v4 Ultra Low Input.

CDR3 size: 16 residues. V lost 0 bases, J lost 5 bases, and 13 bases lay in between. The germline gives CDR1 SGHVS, CDR2 FNYEAQ. In this sample, this clonotype turned up a few times. Its matching antigen is unknown. In making TCR cDNA, 5'RACE template switching added a universal primer site and UMIs to it. TCRdb fed the 5' RACE reads into MiXCR, producing one record per CDR3 protein. The table lists 100,000 to 150,000 distinct CDR3 sequences, about 7.2% of them singletons. Study-wide points: Boosting was followed by the reappearance of most primary-vaccination clones (less than 98% CD4, about 88% CD8).

The sample consisted of CD4+ T cells sorted from PBMCs, taken approximately 47 days after the first yellow fever vaccination. This clonotype was sampled from a man aged 18-30 years who received the YFV17D yellow fever vaccine. The chain has TRBV7-6 and TRBJ2-2; no reliable D call. As DNA, the CDR3 is TGTGCCAGCAGCTTAGCGGCTGGTACGGTTACCGGGGAGCTGTTTTTT. Protein: CASSLAAGTVTGELFF.